Reported below is one T cell receptor (beta chain). The CDR3 contains 15 residues. V dropped 4 bases and J dropped 5 bases, with 14 bases sitting between them. CDR1 is KGHSH, CDR2 LQKENI, per germline. As handled by the study authors: Estimation of nucleated cell counts relied on the amplification of reference gene primers. Only in-frame clones appear in the TCRdb table, and some are missing; sequencing was by immunoSEQ multiplex PCR. The V and J calls and clone size were taken over from that table, and D and trimming were inferred from the DNA. The repertoire has about 50,000 clones, around 90% of them found once; the top ten carry more than 15%. This sample was taken from a study of blood T cell repertoires in COVID-19. Study at large: Sites across the United States, Italy and Spain contributed samples from acute and convalescent COVID-19. Sources were T cells, B-cell-depleted T cells, or PBMCs; the material itself was cDNA or gDNA.

Material: peripheral blood. This chain uses TRBV18 with TRBJ1-4; no definite D call. This clonotype originated in a human donor in a cohort sampled during active COVID-19. The CDR3 coding sequence is TGTGCCAGCTCACGTGCTACAGATTTAAATGAAAAACTGTTTTTT. This codes for CASSRATDLNEKLFF. Together with reference TRBV18 and TRBJ1-4, the CDR3 gives the full variable domain: NAGVMQNPRHLVRRRGQEARLRCSPMKGHSHVYWYRQLPEEGLKFMVYLQKENIIDESGMPKERFSAEFPKEGPSILRIQQVVRGDSAAYFCASSRATDLNEKLFFGSGTQLSVL.